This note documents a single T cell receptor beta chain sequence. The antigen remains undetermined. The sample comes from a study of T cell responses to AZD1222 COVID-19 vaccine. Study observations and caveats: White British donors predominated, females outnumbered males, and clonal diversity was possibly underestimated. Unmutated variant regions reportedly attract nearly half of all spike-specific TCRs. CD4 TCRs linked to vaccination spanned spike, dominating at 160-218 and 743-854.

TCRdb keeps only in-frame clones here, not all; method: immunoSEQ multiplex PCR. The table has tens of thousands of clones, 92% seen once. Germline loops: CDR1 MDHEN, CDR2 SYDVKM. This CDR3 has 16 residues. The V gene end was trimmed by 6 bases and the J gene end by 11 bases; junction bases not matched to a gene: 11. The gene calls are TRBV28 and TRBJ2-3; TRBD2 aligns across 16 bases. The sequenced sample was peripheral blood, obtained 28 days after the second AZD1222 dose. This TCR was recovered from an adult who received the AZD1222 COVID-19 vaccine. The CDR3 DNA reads TGTGCCAGCAGCCCCGGGACTAGCGGGGGGGCCGGGGAGCAGTATTTT. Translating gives CASSPGTSGGAGEQYF.